The sequence of this TCR beta chain was determined in a study of vaccination and CD4 T cells after COVID-19. Study in general: The convalescent group had six males, four females, seven Caucasians, two Asians, one multiracial.

Of note for this clonotype: Its antigen is unknown.

The Oncomine TCR Beta short-read assay was what sequenced the DNA obtained from cultured CD4+ T cells. Via MiXCR, TCRdb re-called the PCR reads, giving one row per CDR3 protein. The sample lists about 5,000 distinct CDR3 sequences, around 62% seen once, with roughly 36% in the top ten. The CDR3 covers 15 residues. Germline V gene data show CDR1 as MNHNS and CDR2 as SASEGT. The ends were cut back, 4 bases at V and 4 bases at J, with 16 bases in the middle. Regarding treatment: roughly nine-day PBMC culture with coronavirus spike peptide pools or control peptides (ViraFEST assay). The J gene is TRBJ2-5, the V gene TRBV6-1; D call uncertain. The specimen was CD4+ T cells from blood, cultured in vitro. The clonotype originates from a human donor who had recovered from COVID-19. The CDR3 spells CASSAPDRKVETQYF. DNA of the CDR3: TGTGCCAGCAGTGCCCCGGACCGGAAGGTAGAGACCCAGTACTTC.